This T cell receptor (beta chain) was profiled in a study of T cells in Graves' hyperthyroidism and ophthalmopathy. Regarding the study as a whole: The blood repertoire included most of the expanded thyroid clonotypes above 0.001. Ophthalmopathy, as predicted by the model, came a median 6.5 months after the prediction. Ophthalmopathy and stable hyperthyroidism were separated by a 13 V-J model.

This clonotype was detected many times. No antigen is known for it. Any patient presenting with uncontrolled infection, other autoimmune disease, pregnancy or lactation was left out. Template material for amplifying TCR beta CDR3 regions consisted of RNA transcripts. TCR CDR3 regions were first amplified by RT-PCR with HTBI primers. A single record per CDR3 protein comes from TCRdb applying MiXCR to the multiplex PCR reads. The repertoire holds about 570,000 distinct CDR3 sequences, with around 42% as singletons. The CDR3 covers 14 residues. The germline V and J ends were trimmed by 3 bases and 7 bases, with 15 bases remaining between them. Germline CDR1 is MGHRA and CDR2 is YSYEKL.

Sample: peripheral blood or thyroid tissue (not recorded which). The rearrangement links TRBV4-1 to TRBJ1-2; perhaps TRBD1 as D (5 bases). The source of this sequence is an adult woman with Graves' disease, either hyperthyroidism or ophthalmopathy (not recorded which). The CDR3, as DNA: TGCGCCAGCAGCCAGCTGGGGGGGATCCGTGGCTACACCTTC. Encoded protein: CASSQLGGIRGYTF.